This T cell receptor (beta chain) was captured in a study of shared clonotypes between healthy human individuals. Study background: Each donor had three CD4 naive, three CD4 memory, two CD8 naive and one CD8 memory plate.

Produced via immunoSEQ multiplex PCR; TCRdb's table is partial and in-frame only. The table lists some 740,000 clones, around 92% of them singletons, with less than 25% in the top ten. Note on this clone: Antigen specificity is unknown.

Study observations and caveats: In general, naive subsets displayed greater estimated richness than memory subsets did.

The trim removed 0 bases at V and 8 bases at J, leaving 9 bases unmatched. Germline V gives CDR1 GTSNPN, CDR2 SVGIG (reference sequence). The CDR3 is made up of 14 amino acids. Naive CD8 populations comprised CD45RO-negative cells positively selected for CCR7, excluding terminally differentiated effector memory CD45RA+ cells. Sequenced input: naive CD8+ T cells sorted from blood. The receptor's source is a man aged 25 to 45 in good health. The genes are TRBV30 and TRBJ1-2; 7 nucleotides match TRBD1. In nucleotides, the CDR3 is TGTGCCTGGAGTGTCGGCAGGGGGGAGGGAGGCTACACCTTC. It encodes CAWSVGRGEGGYTF.